This T cell receptor (beta chain) was sequenced during a study of blood T cells in healthy people across ages. The authors ran a second PCR of about 7 to 11 cycles using a sample-barcoded 5' primer and a J-beta primer mix. TCRdb analysed the 5' RACE reads with MiXCR anew, one entry per CDR3 protein. Found here are a few hundred thousand distinct CDR3 sequences, 25% to 30% of them singletons; the top ten hold roughly 18%. General study points: The fall in TCR beta diversity per million T cells was roughly linear with age. It was held that the diversity estimates obtained from one million T cells were underestimates.

The table lists this clonotype with a few counts. What it binds is unknown. Material for sequencing was blood. This clonotype was sampled from a woman in her sixties or seventies in good health.

The CDR3 loop is CARLAQGVQETQYF. The CDR3 DNA reads TGTGCCAGATTAGCACAGGGGGTCCAAGAGACCCAGTACTTC. The V and J genes are TRBV6-1 and TRBJ2-5; 8 nucleotides match TRBD1. The CDR3 is made up of 14 amino acids. Germline lookup yields CDR1 MNHNS and CDR2 SASEGT. V dropped 9 bases and J dropped 1; count of bases not matched to a gene: 7.